The rows below give T cell receptor beta chains drawn from one sample of a study of blood T cell repertoires in COVID-19. Method: immunoSEQ multiplex PCR; TCRdb's copy keeps in-frame clones and lacks some. The table has about 360,000 clones, 86% seen once; the top ten hold under 8.5%. Sequenced input: peripheral blood. Receptors were obtained from a woman aged 55-70 years with COVID-19, enrolled during active disease. Each CDR3 is given with its conserved first and last residue. The D gene is left open where the match is weak. Size is stated for part of the rows, as once, few or many counts, or as a class when the clone is expanded.

length | J | size | D | V | CDR3 | DNA
14 | TRBJ1-2 | few | TRBD1 | TRBV30 | CAWRWGRGLRGYTF | TGTGCCTGGAGGTGGGGCAGGGGGCTACGCGGCTACACCTTC
14 | TRBJ1-4 | once | TRBD1 | TRBV29-1 | CSVEEATGAEKLFF | TGCAGCGTTGAGGAGGCGACAGGGGCTGAAAAACTGTTTTTT
12 | TRBJ2-5 | - | - | TRBV30 | CAWNRGEETQYF | TGTGCCTGGAATCGCGGGGAAGAGACCCAGTACTTC
17 | TRBJ2-1 | few | TRBD2 | TRBV6-1 | CASSEADSGGPYNEQFF | TGTGCCAGCAGTGAAGCCGACTCGGGGGGGCCTTACAATGAGCAGTTCTTC
10 | TRBJ1-2 | once | - | TRBV29-1 | CSVGANGYTF | TGCAGCGTTGGGGCCAATGGCTACACCTTC
16 | TRBJ2-3 | - | TRBD2 | TRBV9 | CASSLAGGPATDTQYF | TGTGCCAGCAGCTTAGCGGGGGGCCCCGCCACAGATACGCAGTATTTT
19 | TRBJ1-2 | - | - | TRBV7-3 | CASSPSRGFLGDFNYGYTF | TGTGCCAGCAGTCCCTCCCGTGGGTTTTTAGGGGATTTCAACTATGGCTACACCTTC
15 | TRBJ1-5 | - | TRBD1 | TRBV18 | CASSPQGGSNQPQHF | TGTGCCAGCTCACCCCAGGGGGGTAGCAATCAGCCCCAGCATTTT
17 | TRBJ2-1 | - | - | TRBV11-2 | CASSLVSAVSSYNEQFF | TGTGCCAGCAGCTTAGTTTCGGCGGTGAGCTCCTACAATGAGCAGTTCTTC
13 | TRBJ1-2 | - | TRBD1 | TRBV5-1 | CASSKDRVYGYTF | TGCGCCAGCAGTAAGGACAGGGTCTACGGCTACACCTTC
12 | TRBJ1-5 | - | - | TRBV2 | CASSLLNQPQHF | TGTGCCAGCAGCCTACTCAATCAGCCCCAGCATTTT
16 | TRBJ2-1 | once | TRBD2 | TRBV2 | CASINAGEPSYNEQFF | TGTGCCAGCATTAATGCGGGGGAGCCCTCCTACAATGAGCAGTTCTTC
12 | TRBJ2-1 | - | - | TRBV11-2 | CASSGRINEQFF | TGTGCCAGCAGCGGGAGGATCAATGAGCAGTTCTTC
13 | TRBJ1-2 | - | - | TRBV2 | CASRRTGDYGYTF | TGTGCCAGCAGACGGACGGGGGACTATGGCTACACCTTC
15 | TRBJ2-1 | - | TRBD2 | TRBV5-1 | CASSLTSGGNNEQFF | TGCGCCAGCAGTTTAACTAGCGGGGGGAACAATGAGCAGTTCTTC
16 | TRBJ2-5 | - | TRBD1 | TRBV9 | CASSSPGTGGQETQYF | TGTGCCAGCAGCTCCCCCGGGACAGGGGGCCAAGAGACCCAGTACTTC
14 | TRBJ2-1 | - | TRBD2 | TRBV18 | CASSPTDLAGGKFF | TGTGCCAGCTCACCGACCGACCTAGCGGGGGGGAAGTTCTTC
14 | TRBJ2-1 | - | - | TRBV27 | CASSFHSGGNEQFF | TGTGCCAGCAGTTTCCACAGTGGTGGCAATGAGCAGTTCTTC
15 | TRBJ1-2 | - | TRBD1 | TRBV6-5 | CASTRRRQGSHGYTF | TGTGCCAGCACCCGACGCCGACAGGGGTCTCATGGCTACACCTTC
13 | TRBJ1-6 | - | TRBD1 | TRBV6-5 | CASSPDRGSPLHF | TGTGCCAGCAGTCCGGACAGGGGATCACCCCTCCACTTT
16 | TRBJ2-5 | many | TRBD2 | TRBV6-5 | CASSYSSSGGDITQYF | TGTGCCAGCAGTTACTCGTCTAGCGGGGGGGATATAACCCAGTACTTC
15 | TRBJ2-7 | - | - | TRBV5-5 | CASSFSGTRLSEQYF | TGTGCCAGCAGCTTCTCCGGGACACGACTGTCCGAGCAGTACTTC
14 | TRBJ2-4 | - | TRBD1 | TRBV19 | CASSPSTGEDIQYF | TGTGCCAGTAGCCCGTCGACAGGGGAGGACATTCAGTACTTC
15 | TRBJ1-6 | - | - | TRBV6-5 | CASSYAGAYNSPLHF | TGTGCCAGCAGTTACGCCGGGGCCTATAATTCACCCCTCCACTTT
14 | TRBJ1-1 | - | TRBD1 | TRBV5-1 | CASSPGTANTEAFF | TGCGCCAGCAGCCCCGGGACAGCGAACACTGAAGCTTTCTTT
13 | TRBJ1-1 | - | TRBD1 | TRBV19 | CASHDRGGTEAFF | TGTGCCAGTCATGACAGGGGAGGCACTGAAGCTTTCTTT
15 | TRBJ2-3 | - | TRBD1 | TRBV19 | CASSRGQSDTDTQYF | TGTGCCAGTAGTAGGGGACAGTCGGACACAGATACGCAGTATTTT
16 | TRBJ2-7 | - | - | TRBV6-6 | CASSYSTRGFSYEQYF | TGTGCCAGCAGTTACTCCACCAGGGGATTCTCCTACGAGCAGTACTTC
15 | TRBJ2-5 | - | TRBD1 | TRBV7-3 | CASSLTGGWGETQYF | TGTGCCAGCAGCTTGACAGGGGGCTGGGGAGAGACCCAGTACTTC